This entry is about one T cell receptor (beta chain). It lacks a known antigen. Base qualities are not recorded, but no much larger clone differs from it by a single base. Libraries were constructed by the immunoSEQ multiplex PCR assay. For the multiplex PCR, a mixture combining 60 forward primers for TCR Vbeta segments and 13 reverse primers for TCR Jbeta segments was used. The CDR3 region of rearranged TCR beta genes was amplified from genomic DNA with a multiplex PCR assay. The Illumina HiSeq System was used to sequence the amplified TCR beta libraries as 87-base-pair reads. Per the original workflow: A later analysis tallied 80 million to 95 million unique TCR beta chains across the 700 or so repertoires, and 10 million to 11 million of those chains were shared by two or more donors. To remove PCR and sequencing errors, raw reads were error-corrected and collapsed into unique sequences using a nearest-neighbor algorithm that merged closely related sequences. Alignment of CDR3 sequences to IMGT reference sequences was used to assign V, D and J gene segments. Each retained sequence needed at least a six-nucleotide match to both a V gene segment and a J gene segment. A rearrangement was called productive if the CDR3 had no stop codons and remained in frame with V and J, and every other rearrangement was called non-productive. CDR3 was defined according to IMGT convention as the region running from the second conserved V-encoded cysteine to the conserved J-encoded phenylalanine. Sequences without an unambiguous match to a single V gene segment were excluded from the earlier analysis of 450 to 650 of the donors. In an earlier analysis of some 590 of the donors, a V segment was called functional when productive rearrangements were above 56.7%, and segregating when the standard deviation between donors exceeded 5%. A statistical classification framework was built for diagnosing cytomegalovirus status from the catalog of TCR beta chain sequences. A later analysis assigned V and J genes by comparing TCR nucleotide sequences with IMGT/GENE-DB human TR gene sequences. Using the TCRdist pipeline, a later analysis assigned CDR3 sequences along with most-parsimonious VDJ recombination scenarios. In a later analysis, each TCR beta chain was defined by its CDR3 amino acid sequence together with its V-gene family, and reads lacking a unique V-gene family were excluded. To address suspected cross-contamination and a sequencing artifact, a later analysis removed a few hundred highly shared, low-generation-probability nucleotide sequences. A later analysis calculated a clonal expansion index for each public chain from normalized within-repertoire ranks of inferred template counts. A later analysis computed generation probabilities with a VDJ recombination model fitted to out-of-frame rearrangements, and checked the results against IGoR. A later analysis scored TCR-TCR, TCR-HLA and TCR-CMV co-occurrence with hypergeometric tests, applying a repertoire-size bias correction to TCR pairs. False discovery rates were estimated in a later analysis by permuting HLA or CMV assignments 20 times. In a later analysis, co-occurring TCRs were grouped with DBSCAN, and TCRdist sequence similarity was added when clustering was performed within HLA-allele-positive subsets. Repertoires with fewer than 30,000 or more than 120,000 public chains were left out of co-occurrence clustering, as were roughly five repertoires with anomalous nucleotide sharing. TCRdb holds this immuneACCESS table with in-frame rearrangements only. Some clones are missing; in checked studies, unresolved V genes explain under half, and the rest has no known cause. V and J calls and clone size follow that table, whereas D and trimming were derived from the DNA. This sample is represented by approximately 210,000 clones; more than 65% of them were singletons. Roughly 1.4% of the sample lies in the top ten.

CDR3 length: 15 amino acids, cysteine to phenylalanine. Here the CDR3 DNA is all that survives: 45 bases in frame from base 1. The germline V gene (reference sequence) sets CDR1 to SGHKS and CDR2 to YYEKEE. V loses 0 bases at its end and J loses 3 bases; junction bases beyond the gene matches: 3. The cohort was made up of roughly 670 healthy bone marrow donors. At the time of sampling, every cohort member was nominally healthy, though immune exposures that went unrecorded were likely present. The donor tested CMV seropositive and was one of the 289 seropositive cohort members. A peripheral blood sample was collected from each donor, and TCR beta sequencing was performed on peripheral blood mononuclear cells. The Qiagen DNeasy Blood Extraction Kit was used to extract genomic DNA from the blood cell samples. The sample originates from a study of cytomegalovirus exposure and HLA in healthy donors listed by TCRdb under 2017. About the study as a whole: An earlier analysis of some 620 of the donors reported over 250 Gb of sequence data and about 120 million unique TCR beta sequences obtained from approximately 180 million T cells. Of the approximately 400 genotyped donors, approximately 80% were placed in the genetic ancestry cluster associated with self-reported Caucasian donors. Both class I and class II loci were covered by HLA typing, at four-digit resolution. To decide whether each TCR beta V gene segment behaved as functional or pseudogenic, an earlier analysis of fewer than 750 of the donors relied on high-throughput TCR beta sequencing. Rather than using new phenotypic data, the later analysis identified candidate immune exposures from TCR beta sequences and from how often those sequences occurred across donors. Besides the first cohort of about 730 subjects, a separate validation cohort made up of around 120 different subjects was used. Donor age, sex, ethnicity and CMV serostatus were collected together with the repertoire data. In a later genetic analysis, genome-wide SNP genotypes for about 65% of the 666 donors were used, and that subset was treated as a discovery cohort. An early release covering over 500 HLA-typed donors comprised about 300 gigabases of sequencing data and approximately 80 million unique TCR sequences. Among over 350 genotyped donors of the cohort, an average of approximately 230,000 unique TCR beta nucleotide sequences were sequenced per donor, around 20% of them non-productive. The number of donors typed differed by locus, with about 629-640 for A, B, C, DRB1 and DQB1, roughly 520 for DQA1, over 600 for DPA1, and approximately 470 for DPB1. Because of strong linkage in the cohort, five DR-DQ haplotypes were treated as single units for association and clustering. The study profiled the T cell repertoires of more than 500 subjects by immunosequencing and related them to cytomegalovirus serostatus. A later analysis re-analyzed previously published TCR beta repertoires from approximately 700 donors and added high-resolution HLA genotyping to study TCR occurrence patterns. High-throughput TCR immunosequencing, statistical association of individual TCRs with disease status, and machine learning were combined to predict cytomegalovirus infection status. All discovery cohort repertoires had been generated using a single sequencing platform. The study was designed to test whether signatures of past pathogen exposure could be identified by cataloging public T cell receptors.

Broad study findings and their caveats: In both the original and validation cohorts, the classifier was reported to diagnose cytomegalovirus status with high specificity and sensitivity. Roughly uniform sequencing depth across donors was assumed in presence/absence analyses, although this assumption may not hold. This cohort had only TCR beta chains sequenced, and the lack of alpha or paired-chain data limited which features could be detected. CMV serostatus was the only immune exposure information available for the cohort. Linkage disequilibrium might explain the correlated functional status among segregating V segments, but an unknown experimental factor could not be ruled out. In a later analysis, HLA-associated TCR beta chains showed more clonal expansion and lower generation probabilities than non-associated chains that were equally common. HLA typing was unavailable for some donors at each locus, so association tests used only the typed subset. When HLA alleles, especially DR and DQ, strongly co-occurred, attributing TCR associations to individual alleles was difficult. A later analysis found that TCR association rates varied across HLA loci, with DRB1 alleles showing the most associated TCRs and HLA-C alleles the fewest. A later genetic analysis reported fewer N-insertions in productive TCRs among donors in an Asian-associated ancestry cluster than the approximately 670-donor mean. A few of the identified cytomegalovirus-associated TCR beta chains were confirmed in vitro to be specific for cytomegalovirus antigens. The sequencing pipeline was judged likely to have produced a cluster of highly shared sequence variants as a technical artifact. A further reported finding was that TCR beta sequences accurately predicted the HLA-A and HLA-B alleles for most subjects in the first cohort. The authors suggested that the approach could potentially be generalized to other disease states and immunological phenotypes. A later analysis associated 15,000 to 20,000 TCR beta sequences with specific HLA alleles at a false discovery rate of 0.05. Because counts were too low, seventeen rarely observed V segments, including chromosome 9 orphons, were excluded from the earlier analysis of 587 of the donors. In an earlier analysis of 587 of the donors, most TCR beta V segments were observed in productive rearrangements about 87% or about 30% of the time, broadly matching IMGT annotations. Most TCR sequences were seen in very few donors, while some public TCRs were found in many individuals. A later analysis found that most CMV-associated TCR beta chains appeared HLA-restricted, with HLA associations seemingly driven largely by CMV exposure. Because the 87-base-pair reads could not distinguish some IMGT-functional V segments, including TRBV6-2 and TRBV6-3, those segments were excluded. V-gene and J-gene trimming of TCR beta chains was associated with a missense DCLRE1C variant in a later genetic analysis, and the association was replicated in an independent cohort. A total of fewer than 200 TCR beta chains were listed by the study as associated with cytomegalovirus. According to a later analysis, parvovirus B19, influenza, CMV and Epstein-Barr virus appeared linked to several top co-occurrence clusters.

The receptor was derived from a girl aged 5 to 17 in good health and CMV-seropositive. The sequencing sample was made of PBMCs. The V and J genes are TRBV5-5 and TRBJ2-7, with TRBD1 identical over 10 junction bases. The CDR3 is CASSLVGTGVYEQYF. The sequenced DNA is TGTGCCAGCAGCTTGGTCGGGACAGGGGTCTACGAGCAGTACTTC. The entire variable domain, with the stretches around the CDR3 drawn from the reference TRBV5-5 and TRBJ2-7 proteins, is DAGVTQSPTHLIKTRGQQVTLRCSPISGHKSVSWYQQVLGQGPQFIFQYYEKEERGRGNFPDRFSARQFPNYSSELNVNALLLGDSALYLCASSLVGTGVYEQYFGPGTRLTVT.